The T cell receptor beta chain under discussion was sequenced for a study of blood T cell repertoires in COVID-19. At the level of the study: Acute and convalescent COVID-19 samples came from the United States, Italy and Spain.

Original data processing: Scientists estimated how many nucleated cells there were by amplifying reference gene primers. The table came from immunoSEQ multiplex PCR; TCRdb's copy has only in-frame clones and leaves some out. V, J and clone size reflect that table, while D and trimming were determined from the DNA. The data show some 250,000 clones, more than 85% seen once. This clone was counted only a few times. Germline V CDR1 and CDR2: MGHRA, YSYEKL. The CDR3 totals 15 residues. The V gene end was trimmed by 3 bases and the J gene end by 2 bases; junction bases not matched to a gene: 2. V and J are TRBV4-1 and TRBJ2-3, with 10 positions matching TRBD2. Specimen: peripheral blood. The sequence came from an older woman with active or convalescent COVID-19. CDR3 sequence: CASSQSGGATDTQYF. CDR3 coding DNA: TGCGCCAGCAGCCAGAGCGGGGGGGCCACAGATACGCAGTATTTT.